A single sample is the source of the 21 T cell receptor beta chains below, sequenced in a study of T-cell reconstitution after alpha-beta-depleted transplantation in children. A library of TCRbeta sequences, prepared with unique molecular identifiers, was generated. A single record per CDR3 protein comes from TCRdb applying MiXCR to the PCR reads. This table holds 85,000 to 120,000 distinct CDR3 sequences, less than 6% found once. The specimen was PBMCs, mostly from graft donor cells, collected 60 days after TCRalphabeta/CD19-depleted stem cell transplant. Receptors were obtained from a female patient under 10 years old who had a stem cell transplant for Fanconi anemia, so the T cells may come from the graft donor.

The chain employs TRBV20-1 and TRBJ2-7; 10 nucleotides match TRBD1. CDR3 length equals 16 residues. Germline loops: CDR1 DFQATT, CDR2 SNEGSKA (reference sequence). The V gene end was trimmed by 6 bases and the J gene end by 5 bases; junction bases not matched to a gene: 16. The CDR3 reads CSAQSPPTGGFDEQYF. CDR3 bases: TGCAGTGCCCAGAGTCCTCCGACAGGGGGCTTCGACGAGCAGTACTTC.

This clonotype was seen many times. This rearrangement joins TRBV5-1 to TRBJ1-5; TRBD1 matches at 9 bases. This CDR3 is 14 amino acids long. V trimming: 4 bases; J trimming: 6 bases; junction bases outside the gene matches: 5. Germline-derived CDR1 and CDR2 are SGHRS and YFSETQ. CDR3 DNA sequence: TGCGCCAGCAGCCCGGGACAGGGAGGTCAGCCCCAGCATTTT. Protein sequence: CASSPGQGGQPQHF.

This chain joins TRBV18 and TRBJ1-1; D uncertain. The V end was cut by 6 bases, the J end by 5 bases, with 19 bases between. The CDR3 totals 15 residues. CDR1 is KGHSH, CDR2 LQKENI, per germline. CDR3 bases: TGTGCCAGCTCGCCGACTATTACCATAAAAACTGAAGCTTTCTTT. It specifies CASSPTITIKTEAFF.

The chain recombines TRBV20-1 with TRBJ1-1, with D perhaps TRBD1 (5 bases). The CDR3 length is 12 residues. Germline CDR1 and CDR2: DFQATT and SNEGSKA (reference sequence). Trimming left V 3 bases short and J 12 bases short, with 17 bases between. In DNA form, the CDR3 reads TGCAGTGCTAGTAAAGGTGAGGCAGGGACTTTCTTT. Its protein is CSASKGEAGTFF.

This clonotype was recorded at least ten times. The V and J genes are TRBV30 and TRBJ2-4; D might be TRBD1 (6 bases). Germline CDR1 GTSNPN, CDR2 SVGIG (reference sequence). V was clipped by 1 base and J by 3 bases, with 13 bases between them. The CDR3 covers 15 residues. The CDR3 protein is CAWSAGESGKNIQYF. The CDR3 DNA reads TGTGCCTGGAGTGCAGGGGAGAGTGGCAAAAACATTCAGTACTTC.

This clonotype has a count of ten or more. The V call is TRBV9, the J call TRBJ2-7; TRBD2 aligns across 11 bases. CDR1 and CDR2 from the germline V gene are SGDLS and YYNGEE. The length of the CDR3 is 16 residues. V lost 0 bases and J lost 6; bases outside the gene matches: 8. CDR3 region: CASSVVSSGRLSEQYF. The CDR3 bases are TGTGCCAGCAGCGTAGTGTCTAGCGGGAGGCTGAGCGAGCAGTACTTC. The variable domain in full, completed from reference TRBV9 and TRBJ2-7, reads DSGVTQTPKHLITATGQRVTLRCSPRSGDLSVYWYQQSLDQGLQFLIQYYNGEERAKGNILERFSAQQFPDLHSELNLSSLELGDSALYFCASSVVSSGRLSEQYFGPGTRLTVT.

This clonotype was found many times. This chain connects TRBV5-1 to TRBJ2-7; TRBD1 aligns across 7 bases. The junction had 12 bases not matched to a gene; V was cut back by 1 base and J by 2 bases. The CDR3 contains 17 residues. Germline V gives CDR1 SGHRS, CDR2 YFSETQ. CDR3 sequence reads: CASSLLGPGQITYEQYF. CDR3 DNA: TGCGCCAGCAGCTTGTTAGGACCGGGACAGATAACCTACGAGCAGTACTTC.

Remarks on this clonotype: This may be a read error: a much more frequent sequence differs by one nucleotide. The chain joins TRBV6-1 to TRBJ2-1; TRBD1 is a possible D gene (5 bases). V was cut by 8 bases and J by 8 bases, with 13 bases left in between. From germline, CDR1 is MNHNS and CDR2 SASEGT. The CDR3 is 12 residues long. CDR3 region: CASVYGAYEQFF. The CDR3 DNA sequence: TGTGCCAGCGTATATGGGGCCTATGAGCAGTTCTTC.

The rearrangement links TRBV20-1 to TRBJ2-7; a possible D gene is TRBD2 (5 bases). Between the trimmed V and J ends, which lost 1 base and 0 bases, there was a span of 10 bases. Germline-derived CDR1 and CDR2 are DFQATT and SNEGSKA (reference sequence). The CDR3 extends over 14 amino acids. CDR3 amino acids: CSARARDFSYEQYF. Here the CDR3 DNA reads TGCAGTGCTAGAGCCCGGGATTTCTCCTACGAGCAGTACTTC.

The V gene is TRBV11-2, the J gene TRBJ2-3, with 9 bases aligning to TRBD1. This CDR3 spans 17 amino acids. With 0 bases clipped from V and 3 bases from J, the junction kept 7 bases outside the gene matches. Germline V gene sequence: CDR1 SGHAT, CDR2 FQNNGV. DNA of the CDR3: TGTGCCAGCAGCTTAGAAAGTGGACAGGGGTGGACAGATACGCAGTATTTT. Protein product: CASSLESGQGWTDTQYF.

The sample holds a few counts of this clonotype. This chain joins TRBV6-6 and TRBJ2-3; D is unclear. In germline, CDR1 is MNHNY, CDR2 SVGAGI (reference sequence). The CDR3 consists of 12 residues. Trimming took 2 bases from V and 2 from J, leaving 2 bases between them. This chain's CDR3 is CASSYNTDTQYF. The CDR3 DNA sequence: TGTGCCAGCAGTTACAACACAGATACGCAGTATTTT.

CDR3 sequence (DNA): TGTGCCAGCAGTCAGAGGGGTAACAGCAATCAGCCCCAGCATTTT. It is translated as CASSQRGNSNQPQHF. V usage is TRBV6-1 and J usage is TRBJ1-5; TRBD1 is a possible D gene (5 bases). The CDR3 contains 15 residues. The V end was cut by 5 bases, the J end by 1 base, with 12 bases between. Germline values: CDR1 MNHNS, CDR2 SASEGT.

This clonotype was picked up many times. CDR3 sequence reads: CASSQSHEQYF. CDR3 bases: TGTGCCAGCAGCCAATCGCACGAGCAGTACTTC. V and J are TRBV3-1 and TRBJ2-7; no definite D call. Germline CDR1 reads LGHDT; CDR2 reads YNNKEL (reference sequence). This CDR3 is built from 11 residues. The ends were cut back, 2 bases at V and 5 bases at J, with 4 bases in the middle.

This clonotype was counted at least ten times. Here the CDR3 DNA reads TGTGCCAGCAGGGCCAGTAGCTCTGGAAACACCATATATTTT. Translation: CASRASSSGNTIYF. The chain carries TRBV5-6 and TRBJ1-3; no definite D call. The length of the CDR3 is 14 residues. V shed 5 bases and J shed 0 bases, with 9 bases lying between them. The germline V gene encodes CDR1 SGHDT and CDR2 YYEEEE.

There are many counts of this clonotype. This chain's CDR3 is CASSSGRWYF. The CDR3, as DNA: TGTGCCAGCAGTTCGGGGCGTTGGTACTTC. The chain carries TRBV28 and TRBJ2-5; D possibly matches TRBD1 or TRBD2 (5 bases each). Germline assignment: CDR1 MDHEN and CDR2 SYDVKM. V gave up 4 bases and J gave up 13 bases, with 10 bases separating them. The CDR3 runs to 10 residues.

This clonotype was recorded many times. For the CDR3, the DNA is TGTGCCATAAGTTCACTTGCCGCCACTAGCTACGAGCAGTACTTC. Amino acids: CAISSLAATSYEQYF. V is TRBV10-3 and J is TRBJ2-7, with D maybe TRBD2 (5 bases). Germline-derived CDR1 and CDR2 are ENHRY and SYGVKD. With 9 bases removed from V and 3 bases from J, the gap between germline ends came to 21 bases. This CDR3 is 15 amino acids long.

The rearrangement uses TRBV11-1 and TRBJ2-7, with 7 bases aligning to TRBD2. The CDR3 has 13 amino acids. Losses at the gene ends were 8 bases for V and 3 bases for J; bases not matched to a gene: 7. The germline V gene has CDR1 SGHAT and CDR2 FQDESV (reference sequence). CDR3 in amino acids: CASAKGLDYEQYF. The DNA for the CDR3 is TGTGCCAGCGCGAAAGGACTAGACTACGAGCAGTACTTC. Full variable domain (remainder filled in from reference TRBV11-1 and TRBJ2-7): EAEVAQSPRYKITEKSQAVAFWCDPISGHATLYWYRQILGQGPELLVQFQDESVVDDSQLPKDRFSAERLKGVDSTLKIQPAELGDSAMYLCASAKGLDYEQYFGPGTRLTVT.

This clonotype was seen many times. The chain combines TRBV20-1 with TRBJ2-2; D may be TRBD1 or TRBD2 (6 bases each). Germline loops: CDR1 DFQATT, CDR2 SNEGSKA (reference sequence). This CDR3 comprises 13 residues. V was clipped by 5 bases and J by 3 bases, with 10 bases between them. The CDR3, as DNA: TGCAGTGCTGCCCGGGGGCACACCGGGGAGCTGTTTTTT. Residues: CSAARGHTGELFF.

This clonotype was detected many times. The DNA of the CDR3 is TGCGCCAGCAGCTCCCCCGGGACAGGCTACGAGCAGTACTTC. It translates to CASSSPGTGYEQYF. The V call is TRBV5-1, the J call TRBJ2-7, with TRBD1 matching 8 bases. The germline gives CDR1 SGHRS, CDR2 YFSETQ. The CDR3 extends over 14 amino acids. The junction had 5 bases not matched to a gene; V was cut back by 3 bases and J by 3 bases.

This clonotype has at least ten counts. The chain combines TRBV27 with TRBJ1-5, with D hard to call. The V and J ends lost 8 bases and 3 bases respectively, with 14 bases between them. Looked up from germline, CDR1 is MNHEY and CDR2 is SMNVEV (reference sequence). The CDR3 totals 14 residues. CDR3 DNA: TGTGCCAGCGGGTTGGCGTCAATCAATCAGCCCCAGCATTTT. Residues: CASGLASINQPQHF.

Many counts were recorded for this clonotype. The chain joins TRBV12-3 or TRBV12-4 to TRBJ2-3, with 7 bases identical to TRBD2. V shed 3 bases and J 5 bases; nucleotides not matched to a gene: 5. There are 14 residues in the CDR3. CDR3: CASSFGGYIDTQYF. In nucleotides, the CDR3 is TGTGCCAGCAGTTTCGGGGGGTATATAGATACGCAGTATTTT.